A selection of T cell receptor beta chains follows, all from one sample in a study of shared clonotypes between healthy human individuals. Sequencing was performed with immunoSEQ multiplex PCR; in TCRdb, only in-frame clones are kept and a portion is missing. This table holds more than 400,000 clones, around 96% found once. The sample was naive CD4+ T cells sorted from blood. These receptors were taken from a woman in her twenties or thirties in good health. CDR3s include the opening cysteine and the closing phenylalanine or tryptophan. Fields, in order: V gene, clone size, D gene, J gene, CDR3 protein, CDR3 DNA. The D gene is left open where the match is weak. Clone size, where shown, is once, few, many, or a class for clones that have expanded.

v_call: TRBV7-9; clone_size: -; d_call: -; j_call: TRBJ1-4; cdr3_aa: CASRGGRGRTNEKLFF; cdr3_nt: TGTGCCAGCAGGGGAGGCAGGGGACGAACTAATGAAAAACTGTTTTTT
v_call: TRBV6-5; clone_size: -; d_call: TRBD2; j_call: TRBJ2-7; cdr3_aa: CASSYSMWEGYEQYF; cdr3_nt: TGTGCCAGCAGTTACTCGATGTGGGAGGGCTACGAGCAGTACTTC
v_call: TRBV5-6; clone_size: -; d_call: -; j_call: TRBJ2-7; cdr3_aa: CASSLLGQETYEQYF; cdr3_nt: TGTGCCAGCAGCTTGTTGGGGCAAGAAACCTACGAGCAGTACTTC
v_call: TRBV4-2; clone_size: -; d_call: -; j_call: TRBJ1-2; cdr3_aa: CASSQAVNYGYTF; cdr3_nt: TGTGCCAGCAGCCAAGCCGTAAACTATGGCTACACCTTC
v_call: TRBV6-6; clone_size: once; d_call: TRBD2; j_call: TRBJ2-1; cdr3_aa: CASSLLAGPFNNEQFF; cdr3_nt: TGTGCCAGCAGTCTACTAGCGGGGCCCTTTAACAATGAGCAGTTCTTC
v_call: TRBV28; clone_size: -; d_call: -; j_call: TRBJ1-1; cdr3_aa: CASSLSAVGNTEAFF; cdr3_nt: TGTGCCAGCAGTTTATCGGCAGTAGGGAACACTGAAGCTTTCTTT
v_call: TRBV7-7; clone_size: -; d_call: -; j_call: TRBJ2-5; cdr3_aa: CASSPSTRETQYF; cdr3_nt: TGTGCCAGCAGCCCATCAACCCGGGAGACCCAGTACTTC
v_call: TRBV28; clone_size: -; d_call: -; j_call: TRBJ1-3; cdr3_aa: CASSKVGVENTIYF; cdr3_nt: TGTGCCAGCAGTAAGGTGGGGGTGGAAAACACCATATATTTT
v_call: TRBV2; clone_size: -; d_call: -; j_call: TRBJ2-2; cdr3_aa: CASSESYTGELFF; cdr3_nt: TGTGCCAGCAGTGAAAGTTACACCGGGGAGCTGTTTTTT
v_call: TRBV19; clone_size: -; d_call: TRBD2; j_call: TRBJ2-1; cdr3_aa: CASSALAGVENEQFF; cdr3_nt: TGTGCCAGTAGTGCACTAGCGGGAGTTGAGAATGAGCAGTTCTTC
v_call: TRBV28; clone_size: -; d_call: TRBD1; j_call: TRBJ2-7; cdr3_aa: CASSLTGVGEQYF; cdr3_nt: TGTGCCAGCAGTTTAACAGGGGTGGGGGAGCAGTACTTC
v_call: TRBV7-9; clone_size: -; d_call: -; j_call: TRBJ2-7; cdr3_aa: CASSLEYEQYF; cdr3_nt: TGTGCCAGCAGCTTAGAGTACGAGCAGTACTTC
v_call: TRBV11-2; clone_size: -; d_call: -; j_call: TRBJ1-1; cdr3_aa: CASSLRQGGTEAFF; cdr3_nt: TGTGCCAGCAGCTTGCGGCAGGGTGGCACTGAAGCTTTCTTT
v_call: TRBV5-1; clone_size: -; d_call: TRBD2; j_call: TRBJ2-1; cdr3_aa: CASSLVAGGYNEQFF; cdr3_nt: TGCGCCAGCAGCTTGGTTGCGGGAGGATACAATGAGCAGTTCTTC
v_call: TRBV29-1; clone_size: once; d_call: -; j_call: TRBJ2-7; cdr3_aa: CSVVEAGLVYEQYF; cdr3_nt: TGCAGCGTTGTGGAGGCAGGTTTGGTTTACGAGCAGTACTTC
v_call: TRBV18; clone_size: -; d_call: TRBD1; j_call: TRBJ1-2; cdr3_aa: CASSPKGQGGYGYTF; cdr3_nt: TGTGCCAGCTCACCAAAGGGACAGGGCGGCTATGGCTACACCTTC
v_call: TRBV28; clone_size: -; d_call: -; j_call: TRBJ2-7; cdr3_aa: CASSGAESSYEQYF; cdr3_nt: TGTGCCAGCAGTGGGGCGGAGTCCTCCTACGAGCAGTACTTC
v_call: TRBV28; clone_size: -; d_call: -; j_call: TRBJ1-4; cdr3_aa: CASNPGSPTNEKLFF; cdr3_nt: TGTGCCAGCAACCCGGGTAGCCCAACTAATGAAAAACTGTTTTTT
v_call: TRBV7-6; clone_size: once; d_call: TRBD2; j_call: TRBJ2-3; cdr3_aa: CASSPPGLAGVNTQYF; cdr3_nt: TGTGCCAGCAGCCCTCCCGGACTAGCGGGAGTGAATACGCAGTATTTT
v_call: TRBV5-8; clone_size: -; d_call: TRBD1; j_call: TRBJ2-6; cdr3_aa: CASSFWTGAYSGANVLTF; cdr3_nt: TGTGCCAGCAGCTTTTGGACAGGGGCGTACTCTGGGGCCAACGTCCTGACTTTC
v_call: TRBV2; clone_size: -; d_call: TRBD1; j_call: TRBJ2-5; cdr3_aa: CASGRGQGEETQYF; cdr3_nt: TGTGCCAGCGGGAGGGGACAGGGAGAAGAGACCCAGTACTTC
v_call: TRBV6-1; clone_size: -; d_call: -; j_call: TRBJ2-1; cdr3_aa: CASSGQDYFRRRGYNEQFF; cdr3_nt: TGTGCCAGCAGTGGTCAGGACTATTTTCGGCGCCGAGGATACAATGAGCAGTTCTTC
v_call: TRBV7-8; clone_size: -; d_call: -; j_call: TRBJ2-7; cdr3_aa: CASSLAVEQYF; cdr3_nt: TGTGCCAGCAGCTTAGCGGTGGAGCAGTACTTC
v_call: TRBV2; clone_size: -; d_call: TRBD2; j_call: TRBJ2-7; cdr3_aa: CASRTSSGRSHEQYF; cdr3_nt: TGTGCCAGCAGAACTTCTAGCGGGAGGTCCCACGAGCAGTACTTC
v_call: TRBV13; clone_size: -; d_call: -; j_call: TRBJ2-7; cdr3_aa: CASSGRRGTYEQYF; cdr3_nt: TGTGCCAGCAGCGGCCGCAGGGGTACCTACGAGCAGTACTTC
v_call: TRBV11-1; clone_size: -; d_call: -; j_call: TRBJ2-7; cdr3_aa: CASGFRGRYEQYF; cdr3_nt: TGTGCCAGCGGCTTCAGGGGACGGTACGAGCAGTACTTC
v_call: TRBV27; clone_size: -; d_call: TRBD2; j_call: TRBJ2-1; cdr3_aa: CASSLSLAAYNEQFF; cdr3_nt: TGTGCCAGCAGTTTATCCCTAGCGGCCTACAATGAGCAGTTCTTC
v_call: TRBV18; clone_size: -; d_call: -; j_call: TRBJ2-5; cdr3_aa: CASSPHRGYQETQYF; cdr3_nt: TGTGCCAGCTCACCACATCGGGGATACCAAGAGACTCAGTACTTC
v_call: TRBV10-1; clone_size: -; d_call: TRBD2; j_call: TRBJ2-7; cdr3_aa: CASSDLAGGTYEQYF; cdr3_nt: TGCGCCAGCAGTGACCTAGCGGGAGGTACCTACGAGCAGTACTTC
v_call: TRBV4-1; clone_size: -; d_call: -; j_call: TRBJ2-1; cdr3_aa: CASSQDIHLGRRYNERFF; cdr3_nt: TGCGCCAGCAGCCAAGACATCCACCTGGGGCGGAGATACAATGAGCGGTTCTTC
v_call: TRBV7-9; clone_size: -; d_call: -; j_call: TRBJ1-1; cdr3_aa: CASSVTARGGPEAFF; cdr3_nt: TGTGCCAGCAGCGTGACAGCCAGGGGCGGGCCTGAAGCTTTCTTT
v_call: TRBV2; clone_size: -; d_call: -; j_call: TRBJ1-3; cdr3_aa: CASSPQSGIATIYF; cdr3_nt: TGTGCCAGCAGTCCCCAGAGTGGCATTGCCACCATATATTTT
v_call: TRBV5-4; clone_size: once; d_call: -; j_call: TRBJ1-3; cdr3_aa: CASSWAPSGNTIYF; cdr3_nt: TGTGCCAGCAGTTGGGCCCCCTCGGGAAACACCATATATTTT
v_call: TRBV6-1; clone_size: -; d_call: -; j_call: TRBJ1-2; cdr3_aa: CASRRTTPIAFYTF; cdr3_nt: TGTGCCAGCAGACGGACCACCCCTATAGCGTTCTACACCTTC
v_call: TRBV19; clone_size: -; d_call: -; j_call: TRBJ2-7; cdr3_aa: CASSIDPIDEQYF; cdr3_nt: TGTGCCAGTAGTATAGATCCCATTGACGAGCAGTACTTC
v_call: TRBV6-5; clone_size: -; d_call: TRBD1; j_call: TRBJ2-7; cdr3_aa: CASSSSGTGGGQYF; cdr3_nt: TGTGCCAGCAGCTCCTCCGGGACAGGGGGTGGGCAGTACTTC
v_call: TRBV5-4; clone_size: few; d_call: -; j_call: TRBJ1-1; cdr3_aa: CASSLAGTFTEAFF; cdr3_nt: TGTGCCAGCAGCTTGGCCGGGACTTTCACTGAAGCTTTCTTT
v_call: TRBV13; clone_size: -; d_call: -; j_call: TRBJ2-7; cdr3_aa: CASSPLGSFEQYF; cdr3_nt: TGTGCCAGCAGCCCGCTGGGGAGCTTCGAGCAGTACTTC
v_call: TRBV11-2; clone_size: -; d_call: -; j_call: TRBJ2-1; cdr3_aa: CASSLEHEGRTREFF; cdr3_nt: TGTGCCAGCAGCCTCGAACACGAGGGTAGGACCAGGGAGTTCTTC
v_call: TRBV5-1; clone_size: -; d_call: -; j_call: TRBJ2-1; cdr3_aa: CASSLGLGLYNEQFF; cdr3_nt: TGCGCCAGCAGCTTGGGGTTGGGACTTTACAATGAGCAGTTCTTC
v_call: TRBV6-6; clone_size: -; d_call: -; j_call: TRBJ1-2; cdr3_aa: CASSYQEEYGYTF; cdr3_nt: TGTGCCAGCAGTTACCAGGAAGAATATGGCTACACCTTC
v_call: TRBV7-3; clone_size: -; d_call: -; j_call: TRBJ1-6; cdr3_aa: CASSLRASNSPLHF; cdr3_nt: TGTGCCAGCAGCTTAAGAGCAAGTAATTCACCCCTCCACTTT
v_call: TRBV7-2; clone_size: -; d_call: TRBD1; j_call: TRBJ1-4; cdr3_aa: CASSQDRGGEKLFF; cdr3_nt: TGTGCCAGCAGCCAGGACAGGGGAGGTGAAAAACTGTTTTTT
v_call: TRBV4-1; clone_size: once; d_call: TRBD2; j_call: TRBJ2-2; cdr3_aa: CASSQEFSGNTKTNTGELFF; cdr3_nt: TGCGCCAGCAGCCAAGAGTTTAGCGGGAACACCAAAACGAACACCGGGGAGCTGTTTTTT
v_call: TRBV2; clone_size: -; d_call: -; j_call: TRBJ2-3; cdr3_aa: CASSEEGVSTDTQYF; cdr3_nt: TGTGCCAGCAGTGAAGAAGGCGTGAGCACAGATACGCAGTATTTT
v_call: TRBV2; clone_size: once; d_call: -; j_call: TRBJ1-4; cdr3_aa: CASSEAMTTNEKLFF; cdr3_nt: TGTGCCAGCAGTGAAGCGATGACAACTAATGAAAAACTGTTTTTT
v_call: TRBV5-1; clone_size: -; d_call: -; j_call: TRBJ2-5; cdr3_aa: CASSLGQETQYF; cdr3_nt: TGCGCCAGCAGCTTGGGGCAAGAGACCCAGTACTTC
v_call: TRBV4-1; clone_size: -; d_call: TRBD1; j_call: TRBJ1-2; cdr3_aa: CASSLRDRDFYGYTF; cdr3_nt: TGCGCCAGCAGCCTCCGGGACAGGGATTTTTATGGCTACACCTTC
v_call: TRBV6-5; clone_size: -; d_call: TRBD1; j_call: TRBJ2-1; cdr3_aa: CASSYEGTGFNEQFF; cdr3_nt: TGTGCCAGCAGTTACGAGGGGACAGGGTTCAATGAGCAGTTCTTC
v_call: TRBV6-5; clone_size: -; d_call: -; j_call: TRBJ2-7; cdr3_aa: CASRPNRDGAYEQYF; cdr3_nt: TGTGCCAGCAGACCAAACCGGGACGGAGCCTACGAGCAGTACTTC
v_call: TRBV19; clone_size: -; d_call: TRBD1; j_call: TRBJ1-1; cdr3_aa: CASRTTAGRGRNTEAFF; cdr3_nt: TGTGCCAGTAGAACCACCGCCGGCAGGGGGCGGAACACTGAAGCTTTCTTT
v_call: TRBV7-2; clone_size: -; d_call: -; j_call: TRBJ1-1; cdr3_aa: CASSSTLMVAEAFF; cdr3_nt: TGTGCCAGCAGCTCAACCTTGATGGTTGCTGAAGCTTTCTTT
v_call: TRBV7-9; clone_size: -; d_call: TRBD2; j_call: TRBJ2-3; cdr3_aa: CASSKTSGGDTQYF; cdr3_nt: TGTGCCAGCAGCAAGACTAGCGGGGGAGATACGCAGTATTTT
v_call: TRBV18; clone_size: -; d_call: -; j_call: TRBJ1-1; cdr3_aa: CASSPQRTEAFF; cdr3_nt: TGTGCCAGCTCACCACAAAGGACTGAAGCTTTCTTT
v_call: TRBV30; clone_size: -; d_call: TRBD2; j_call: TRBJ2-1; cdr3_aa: CAWSAELAGAQQFF; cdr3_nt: TGTGCCTGGAGTGCAGAACTAGCGGGTGCGCAGCAGTTCTTC
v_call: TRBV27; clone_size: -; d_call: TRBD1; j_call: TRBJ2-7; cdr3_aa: CASRRDRAYEQYF; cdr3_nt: TGTGCCAGCAGAAGGGACAGGGCCTACGAGCAGTACTTC
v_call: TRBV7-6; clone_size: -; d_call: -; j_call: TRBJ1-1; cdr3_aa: CASSLEENTEAFF; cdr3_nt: TGTGCCAGCAGCTTAGAGGAGAACACTGAAGCTTTCTTT
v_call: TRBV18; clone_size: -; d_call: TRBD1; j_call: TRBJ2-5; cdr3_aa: CASSRQGALQETQYF; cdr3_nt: TGTGCCAGCTCACGTCAGGGGGCGCTCCAAGAGACCCAGTACTTC
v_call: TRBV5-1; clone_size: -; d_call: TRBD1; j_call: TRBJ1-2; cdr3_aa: CASSLSVAGTGSGYTF; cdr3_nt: TGCGCCAGCAGCTTGTCCGTTGCCGGGACAGGGTCTGGCTACACCTTC